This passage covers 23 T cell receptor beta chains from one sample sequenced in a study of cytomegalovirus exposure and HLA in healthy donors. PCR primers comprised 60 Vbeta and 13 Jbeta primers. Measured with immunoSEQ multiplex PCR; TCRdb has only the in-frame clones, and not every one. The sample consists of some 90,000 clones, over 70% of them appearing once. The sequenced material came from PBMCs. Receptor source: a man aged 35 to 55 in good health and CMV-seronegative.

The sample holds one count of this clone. The CDR3 spells CASRSGLAGDEQYF. In DNA form, the CDR3 reads TGTGCCAGCAGGTCGGGACTAGCGGGGGACGAGCAGTACTTC. The chain links TRBV2 to TRBJ2-7, with 14 positions matching TRBD2. The CDR3 is 14 amino acids. With 6 bases clipped from V and 5 bases from J, the junction kept 3 bases outside the gene matches. The V gene's germline CDR1 is SNHLY and CDR2 FYNNEI.

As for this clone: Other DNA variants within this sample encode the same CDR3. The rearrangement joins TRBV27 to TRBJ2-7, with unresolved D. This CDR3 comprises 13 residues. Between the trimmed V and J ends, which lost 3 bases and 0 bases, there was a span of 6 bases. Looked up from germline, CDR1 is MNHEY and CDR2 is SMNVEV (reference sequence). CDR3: CASSFRSSYEQYF. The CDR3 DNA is TGTGCCAGCAGTTTCAGAAGCTCCTACGAGCAGTACTTC.

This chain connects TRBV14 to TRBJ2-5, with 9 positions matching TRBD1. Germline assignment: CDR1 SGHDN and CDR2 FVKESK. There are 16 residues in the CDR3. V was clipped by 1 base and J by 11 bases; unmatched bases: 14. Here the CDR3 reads CASSQGTEGTGSQQYF. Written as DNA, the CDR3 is TGTGCCAGCAGCCAAGGAACAGAAGGGACAGGGTCACAGCAGTACTTC.

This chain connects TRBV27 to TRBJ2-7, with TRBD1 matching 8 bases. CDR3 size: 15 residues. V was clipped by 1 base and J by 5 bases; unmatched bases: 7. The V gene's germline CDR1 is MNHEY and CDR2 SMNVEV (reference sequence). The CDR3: CASSLLGTGVDEQYF. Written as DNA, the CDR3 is TGTGCCAGCAGTTTATTGGGGACAGGCGTAGACGAGCAGTACTTC.

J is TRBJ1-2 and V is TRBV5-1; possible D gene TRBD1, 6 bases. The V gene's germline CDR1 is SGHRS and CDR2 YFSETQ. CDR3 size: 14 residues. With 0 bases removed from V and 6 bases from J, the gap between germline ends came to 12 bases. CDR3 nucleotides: TGCGCCAGCAGCTTGGACCAGGGGCGCGATGGCTACACCTTC. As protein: CASSLDQGRDGYTF.

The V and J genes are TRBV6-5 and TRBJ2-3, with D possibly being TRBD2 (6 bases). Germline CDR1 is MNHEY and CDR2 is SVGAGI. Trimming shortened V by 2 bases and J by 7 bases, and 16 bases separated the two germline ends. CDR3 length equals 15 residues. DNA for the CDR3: TGTGCCAGCAGTTACCCACTACTCGCGGGGAATACGCAGTATTTT. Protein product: CASSYPLLAGNTQYF.

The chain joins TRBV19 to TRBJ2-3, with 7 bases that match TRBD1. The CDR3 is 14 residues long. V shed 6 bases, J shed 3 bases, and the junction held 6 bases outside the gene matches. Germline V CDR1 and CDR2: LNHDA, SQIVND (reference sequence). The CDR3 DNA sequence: TGTGCCAGTAGAAGACAGGGCTTTACAGATACGCAGTATTTT. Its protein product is CASRRQGFTDTQYF.

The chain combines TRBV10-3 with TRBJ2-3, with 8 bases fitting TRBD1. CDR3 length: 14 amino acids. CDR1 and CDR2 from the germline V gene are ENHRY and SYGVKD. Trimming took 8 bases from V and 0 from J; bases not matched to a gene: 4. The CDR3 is CAIGDRGSTDTQYF. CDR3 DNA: TGTGCCATCGGCGACAGGGGTAGCACAGATACGCAGTATTTT.

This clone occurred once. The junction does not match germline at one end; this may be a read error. CDR3 in amino acids: CSATGGDETQDF. The CDR3 region has the DNA TGCAGCGCCACCGGGGGGGACGAGACCCAGGACTTC. The chain uses TRBV29-1 and TRBJ2-5, with TRBD2 matching over 8 bases. Germline CDR1 reads SQVTM; CDR2 reads ANQGSEA. The CDR3 sequence is 12 residues long.

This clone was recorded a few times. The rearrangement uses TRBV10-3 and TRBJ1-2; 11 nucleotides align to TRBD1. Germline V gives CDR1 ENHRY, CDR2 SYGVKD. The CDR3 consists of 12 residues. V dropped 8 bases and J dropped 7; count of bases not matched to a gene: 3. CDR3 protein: CAIEGQGVGYTF. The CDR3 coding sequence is TGTGCCATCGAGGGACAGGGGGTTGGCTACACCTTC.

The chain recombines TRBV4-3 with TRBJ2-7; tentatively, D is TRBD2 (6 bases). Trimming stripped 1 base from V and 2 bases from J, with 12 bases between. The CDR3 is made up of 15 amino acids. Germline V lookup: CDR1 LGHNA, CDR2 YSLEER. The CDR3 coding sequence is TGCGCCAGCAGCCAAGCACGCGGGATCCCCTACGAGCAGTACTTC. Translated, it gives CASSQARGIPYEQYF.

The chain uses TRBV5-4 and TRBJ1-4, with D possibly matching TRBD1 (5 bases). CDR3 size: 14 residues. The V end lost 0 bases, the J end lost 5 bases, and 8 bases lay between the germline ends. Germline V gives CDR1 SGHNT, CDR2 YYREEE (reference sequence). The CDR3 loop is CASSLGQTNEKLFF. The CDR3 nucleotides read TGTGCCAGCAGCTTGGGACAGACAAATGAAAAACTGTTTTTT.

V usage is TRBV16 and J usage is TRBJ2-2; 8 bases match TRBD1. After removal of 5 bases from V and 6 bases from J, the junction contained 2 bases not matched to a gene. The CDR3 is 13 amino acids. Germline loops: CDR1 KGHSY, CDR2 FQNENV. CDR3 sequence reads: CASSVRGPGELFF. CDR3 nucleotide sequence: TGTGCCAGCAGCGTCAGGGGGCCCGGGGAGCTGTTTTTT.

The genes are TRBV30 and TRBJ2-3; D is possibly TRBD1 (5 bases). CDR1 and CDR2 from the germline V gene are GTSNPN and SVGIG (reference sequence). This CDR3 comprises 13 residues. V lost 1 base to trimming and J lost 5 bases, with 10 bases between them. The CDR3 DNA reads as TGTGCCTGGAGTGAGGGGTCCGGAGATACGCAGTATTTT. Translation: CAWSEGSGDTQYF.

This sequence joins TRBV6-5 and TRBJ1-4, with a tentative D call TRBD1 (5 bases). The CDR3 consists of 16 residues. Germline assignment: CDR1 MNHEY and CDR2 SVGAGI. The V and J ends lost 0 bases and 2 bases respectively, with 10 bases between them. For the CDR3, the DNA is TGTGCCAGCAGTTACTCGGGGGGAGATACTAATGAAAAACTGTTTTTT. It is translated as CASSYSGGDTNEKLFF.

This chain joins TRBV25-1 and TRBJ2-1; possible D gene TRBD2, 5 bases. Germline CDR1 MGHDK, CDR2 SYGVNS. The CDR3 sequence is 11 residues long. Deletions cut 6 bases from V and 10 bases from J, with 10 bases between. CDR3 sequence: CASRVAWEQFF. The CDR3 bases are TGTGCCAGCAGGGTAGCGTGGGAGCAGTTCTTC. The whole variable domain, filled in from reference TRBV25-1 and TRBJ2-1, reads EADIYQTPRYLVIGTGKKITLECSQTMGHDKMYWYQQDPGMELHLIHYSYGVNSTEKGDLSSESTVSRIRTEHFPLTLESARPSHTSQYLCASRVAWEQFFGPGTRLTVL.

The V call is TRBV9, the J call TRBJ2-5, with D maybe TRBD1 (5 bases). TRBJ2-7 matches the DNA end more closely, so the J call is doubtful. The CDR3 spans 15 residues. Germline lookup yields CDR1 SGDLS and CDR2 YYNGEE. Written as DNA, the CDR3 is TGTGCCAGCAGCGAGACAGCTTCTTCCTCCTACGAGCAGTACTTC. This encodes CASSETASSSYEQYF.

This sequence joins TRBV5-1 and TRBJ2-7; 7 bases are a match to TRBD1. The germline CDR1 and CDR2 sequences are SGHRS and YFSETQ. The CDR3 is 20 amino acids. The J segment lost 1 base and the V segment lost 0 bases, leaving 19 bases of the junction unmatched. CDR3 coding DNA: TGCGCCAGCAGCTTGGATTGTGTTCTCTCAGGGACAGTGACATCCTACGAGCAGTACTTC. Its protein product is CASSLDCVLSGTVTSYEQYF.

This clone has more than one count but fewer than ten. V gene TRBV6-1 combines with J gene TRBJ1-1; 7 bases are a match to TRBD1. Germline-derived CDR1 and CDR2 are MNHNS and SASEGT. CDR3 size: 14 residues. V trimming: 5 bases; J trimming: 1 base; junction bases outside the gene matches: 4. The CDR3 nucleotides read TGTGCCAGCAGTCCCTGGGACAGGAACACTGAAGCTTTCTTT. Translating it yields CASSPWDRNTEAFF.

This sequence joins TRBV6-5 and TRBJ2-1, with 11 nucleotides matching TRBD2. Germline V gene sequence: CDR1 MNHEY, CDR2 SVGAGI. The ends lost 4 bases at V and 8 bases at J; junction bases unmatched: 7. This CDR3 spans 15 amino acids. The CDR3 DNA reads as TGTGCCAGCAGTTTCTCTAGCGGGGGGCTCGATGAGCAGTTCTTC. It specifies CASSFSSGGLDEQFF.

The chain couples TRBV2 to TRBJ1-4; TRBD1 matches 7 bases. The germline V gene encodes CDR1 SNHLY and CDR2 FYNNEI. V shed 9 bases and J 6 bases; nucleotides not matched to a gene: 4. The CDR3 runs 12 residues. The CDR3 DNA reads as TGTGCCAGTAACAGGGGAGATGAAAAACTGTTTTTT. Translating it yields CASNRGDEKLFF.

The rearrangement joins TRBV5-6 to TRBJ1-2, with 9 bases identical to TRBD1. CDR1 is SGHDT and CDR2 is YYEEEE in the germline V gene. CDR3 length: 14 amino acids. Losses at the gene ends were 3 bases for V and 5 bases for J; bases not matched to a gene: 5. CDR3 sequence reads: CASSWLQGAYGYTF. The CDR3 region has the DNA TGTGCCAGCAGCTGGCTACAGGGGGCGTATGGCTACACCTTC. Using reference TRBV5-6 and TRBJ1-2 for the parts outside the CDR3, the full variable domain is DAGVTQSPTHLIKTRGQQVTLRCSPKSGHDTVSWYQQALGQGPQFIFQYYEEEERQRGNFPDRFSGHQFPNYSSELNVNALLLGDSALYLCASSWLQGAYGYTFGSGTRLTVV.

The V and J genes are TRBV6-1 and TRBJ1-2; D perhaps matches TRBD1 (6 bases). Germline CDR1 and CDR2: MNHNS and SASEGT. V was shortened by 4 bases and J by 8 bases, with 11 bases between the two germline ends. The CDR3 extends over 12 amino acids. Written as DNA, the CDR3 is TGTGCCAGCAGTGCCGGGAGGGGGGGCTACACCTTC. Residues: CASSAGRGGYTF.